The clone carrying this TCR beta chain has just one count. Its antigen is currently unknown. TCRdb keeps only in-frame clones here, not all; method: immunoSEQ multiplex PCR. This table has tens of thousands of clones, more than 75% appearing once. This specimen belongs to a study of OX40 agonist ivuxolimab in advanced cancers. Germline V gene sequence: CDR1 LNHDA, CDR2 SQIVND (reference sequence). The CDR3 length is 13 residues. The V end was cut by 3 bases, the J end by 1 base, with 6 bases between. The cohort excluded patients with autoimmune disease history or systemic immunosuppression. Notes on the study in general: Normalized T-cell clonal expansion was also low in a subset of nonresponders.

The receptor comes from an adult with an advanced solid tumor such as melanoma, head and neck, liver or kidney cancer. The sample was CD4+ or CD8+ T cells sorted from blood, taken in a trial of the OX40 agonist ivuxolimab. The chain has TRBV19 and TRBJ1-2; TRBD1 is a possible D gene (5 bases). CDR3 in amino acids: CASSMGGNYGYTF. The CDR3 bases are TGTGCCAGTAGTATGGGGGGTAACTATGGCTACACCTTC.